Here is one TCR beta chain with its context. Clones were sequenced by immunoSEQ multiplex PCR, and TCRdb holds only the in-frame ones, with some missing. There are about half a million clones in the sample; about 84% occur only once, and approximately 11% lies in the top ten. The data stem from a study of shared clonotypes between healthy human individuals. This CDR3 has 14 residues. Germline V CDR1 and CDR2: GTSNPN, SVGIG (reference sequence). The V segment lost 4 bases and the J segment 2 bases; nucleotides outside the gene matches: 7. The rearrangement links TRBV30 to TRBJ1-1; TRBD1 matches 7 bases. This receptor was obtained from a woman aged 40 to 50 in good health. Some clones in this sample may be carry-over from other donors' samples. Material: PBMCs. The CDR3, as DNA: TGTGCCTGGATCAAGGGACAGCCCAACACTGAAGCTTTCTTT. This encodes CAWIKGQPNTEAFF.